This T cell receptor (beta chain) was recovered during a study of T cells in localized non-small cell lung cancer. This CDR3 has 12 amino acids. V lost 7 bases, J lost 2 bases, and 8 bases lay in between. Germline V CDR1 and CDR2: SNHLY, FYNNEI. The table came from immunoSEQ multiplex PCR; TCRdb's copy has only in-frame clones and leaves some out. This table has around 48,000 clones, 70% to 80% appearing once. The receptor was isolated from a man aged 40 to 75 with stage I squamous cell lung carcinoma. V gene TRBV2 combines with J gene TRBJ1-1, with D uncertain. Source: peripheral blood, taken before any cancer treatment. The chain's CDR3 is CASIPGNTEAFF. In DNA form, the CDR3 reads TGTGCCAGCATCCCGGGTAACACTGAAGCTTTCTTT.